A selection of T cell receptor beta chains follows, all from one sample in a study of blood T cell repertoires in COVID-19. Profiled with immunoSEQ multiplex PCR; TCRdb holds only in-frame clones, not every one. The sample lists around 250,000 clones; 88% were seen once. The sample comprised peripheral blood. The source of these receptors is a woman between 65 and 79 years old with COVID-19, enrolled during active disease. Both conserved end residues are part of each CDR3. The order of the fields is clone size, J gene, CDR3 length, V gene, D gene, CDR3 protein, CDR3 DNA. A D gene is named only where the DNA matches it firmly. For some rows the clone size is stated as once, few or many, or as a class when expanded; others skip it.

clone size: NA; J gene: TRBJ2-7; CDR3 length: 13; V gene: TRBV6-5; D gene: TRBD2; CDR3 protein: CAFREGGLGEQYF; CDR3 DNA: TGTGCCTTTCGGGAGGGAGGGTTGGGTGAGCAGTACTTC
clone size: NA; J gene: TRBJ1-2; CDR3 length: 12; V gene: TRBV30; D gene: NA; CDR3 protein: CAWVTELYGYTF; CDR3 DNA: TGTGCCTGGGTGACAGAGTTATATGGCTACACCTTC
clone size: NA; J gene: TRBJ1-5; CDR3 length: 16; V gene: TRBV7-9; D gene: TRBD1; CDR3 protein: CASSSATGRGIQPQHF; CDR3 DNA: TGTGCCAGCAGCTCAGCGACAGGGCGGGGAATTCAGCCCCAGCATTTT
clone size: NA; J gene: TRBJ1-1; CDR3 length: 16; V gene: TRBV30; D gene: TRBD1; CDR3 protein: CAWSVPGQGSETEAFF; CDR3 DNA: TGTGCCTGGAGTGTCCCCGGACAGGGGAGTGAAACTGAAGCTTTCTTT
clone size: NA; J gene: TRBJ1-2; CDR3 length: 13; V gene: TRBV6-5; D gene: NA; CDR3 protein: CASSYEGRKGYTF; CDR3 DNA: TGTGCCAGCAGTTACGAGGGAAGAAAGGGCTACACCTTC
clone size: NA; J gene: TRBJ2-3; CDR3 length: 13; V gene: TRBV30; D gene: NA; CDR3 protein: CAWRTDSTDTQYF; CDR3 DNA: TGTGCCTGGAGGACTGACAGCACAGATACGCAGTATTTT
clone size: NA; J gene: TRBJ2-7; CDR3 length: 16; V gene: TRBV21-1; D gene: NA; CDR3 protein: CASSKEKLAVAYEQYF; CDR3 DNA: TGTGCCAGCAGCAAAGAGAAGCTAGCGGTAGCCTACGAGCAGTACTTC
clone size: NA; J gene: TRBJ2-5; CDR3 length: 14; V gene: TRBV15; D gene: NA; CDR3 protein: CATSLAINQETQYF; CDR3 DNA: TGTGCCACCAGCTTAGCGATCAATCAAGAGACCCAGTACTTC
clone size: NA; J gene: TRBJ2-7; CDR3 length: 14; V gene: TRBV11-2; D gene: NA; CDR3 protein: CASSLESGSHEQYF; CDR3 DNA: TGTGCCAGCAGCTTAGAGTCCGGGTCCCACGAGCAGTACTTC
clone size: NA; J gene: TRBJ2-7; CDR3 length: 16; V gene: TRBV19; D gene: TRBD2; CDR3 protein: CASRTSGSSLPYEQYF; CDR3 DNA: TGTGCCAGCCGGACTAGCGGGAGTTCCCTTCCCTACGAGCAGTACTTC
clone size: NA; J gene: TRBJ2-3; CDR3 length: 14; V gene: TRBV5-1; D gene: NA; CDR3 protein: CASSADSSGDTQYF; CDR3 DNA: TGCGCCAGCAGCGCAGACAGCTCCGGAGATACGCAGTATTTT
clone size: NA; J gene: TRBJ1-1; CDR3 length: 17; V gene: TRBV5-6; D gene: NA; CDR3 protein: CASSLGGSGKMNTEAFF; CDR3 DNA: TGTGCCAGCAGCTTGGGTGGTTCAGGAAAAATGAACACTGAAGCTTTCTTT
clone size: NA; J gene: TRBJ1-1; CDR3 length: 14; V gene: TRBV5-1; D gene: NA; CDR3 protein: CASSEAPWNTEAFF; CDR3 DNA: TGCGCCAGCAGCGAGGCGCCCTGGAACACTGAAGCTTTCTTT
clone size: NA; J gene: TRBJ2-3; CDR3 length: 12; V gene: TRBV9; D gene: NA; CDR3 protein: CASSVASDTQYF; CDR3 DNA: TGTGCCAGCAGCGTAGCGTCAGATACGCAGTATTTT
clone size: few; J gene: TRBJ2-2; CDR3 length: 15; V gene: TRBV30; D gene: NA; CDR3 protein: CAWSEGSYNTGELFF; CDR3 DNA: TGTGCCTGGAGTGAAGGGAGTTATAACACCGGGGAGCTGTTTTTT
clone size: NA; J gene: TRBJ2-7; CDR3 length: 14; V gene: TRBV5-1; D gene: TRBD2; CDR3 protein: CASSFGTSGDEQYF; CDR3 DNA: TGCGCCAGCAGCTTCGGGACTAGCGGGGACGAGCAGTACTTC
clone size: NA; J gene: TRBJ1-6; CDR3 length: 15; V gene: TRBV5-1; D gene: NA; CDR3 protein: CASNPDSLPNSPLHF; CDR3 DNA: TGCGCCAGCAATCCCGACAGCCTACCTAATTCACCCCTCCACTTT
clone size: NA; J gene: TRBJ2-3; CDR3 length: 15; V gene: TRBV27; D gene: NA; CDR3 protein: CASSLAGSVTDTQYF; CDR3 DNA: TGTGCCAGCAGCCTTGCCGGGAGCGTTACAGATACGCAGTATTTT
clone size: NA; J gene: TRBJ2-3; CDR3 length: 17; V gene: TRBV5-1; D gene: TRBD2; CDR3 protein: CASSLYGTSGGTDTQYF; CDR3 DNA: TGCGCCAGCAGCTTGTATGGGACTAGCGGGGGCACAGATACGCAGTATTTT
clone size: NA; J gene: TRBJ1-2; CDR3 length: 15; V gene: TRBV6-5; D gene: NA; CDR3 protein: CASSKERAPFSGYTF; CDR3 DNA: TGTGCCAGCAGCAAGGAGAGGGCCCCCTTCTCGGGCTACACCTTC
clone size: once; J gene: TRBJ2-5; CDR3 length: 14; V gene: TRBV7-9; D gene: NA; CDR3 protein: CASSLSTPWETQYF; CDR3 DNA: TGTGCCAGCAGCTTATCAACACCTTGGGAGACCCAGTACTTC
clone size: NA; J gene: TRBJ1-1; CDR3 length: 13; V gene: TRBV19; D gene: NA; CDR3 protein: CASRNNKNTEAFF; CDR3 DNA: TGTGCCTCCAGGAACAATAAGAACACTGAAGCTTTCTTT
clone size: NA; J gene: TRBJ2-4; CDR3 length: 14; V gene: TRBV19; D gene: NA; CDR3 protein: CASSPPGVRDIQYF; CDR3 DNA: TGTGCCAGTAGTCCCCCGGGAGTAAGGGACATTCAGTACTTC
clone size: NA; J gene: TRBJ2-1; CDR3 length: 13; V gene: TRBV9; D gene: TRBD1; CDR3 protein: CASSSQGAGEQFF; CDR3 DNA: TGTGCCAGCAGCTCCCAGGGGGCAGGTGAGCAGTTCTTC
clone size: NA; J gene: TRBJ1-1; CDR3 length: 16; V gene: TRBV15; D gene: NA; CDR3 protein: CATSRSSGVTNTEAFF; CDR3 DNA: TGTGCCACCAGCCGTAGTTCAGGGGTTACGAACACTGAAGCTTTCTTT
clone size: NA; J gene: TRBJ1-5; CDR3 length: 16; V gene: TRBV2; D gene: NA; CDR3 protein: CASRGSLFEGKQPQHF; CDR3 DNA: TGTGCCAGCCGAGGTTCCCTTTTTGAGGGAAAACAGCCCCAGCATTTT
clone size: NA; J gene: TRBJ2-3; CDR3 length: 17; V gene: TRBV27; D gene: NA; CDR3 protein: CASRVLFSGGSTDTQYF; CDR3 DNA: TGTGCCAGCAGAGTCCTGTTCTCAGGGGGGAGCACAGATACGCAGTATTTT
clone size: NA; J gene: TRBJ1-5; CDR3 length: 12; V gene: TRBV12-3/TRBV12-4; D gene: NA; CDR3 protein: CASSISNQPQHF; CDR3 DNA: TGTGCCAGCAGCATTAGCAATCAGCCCCAGCATTTT